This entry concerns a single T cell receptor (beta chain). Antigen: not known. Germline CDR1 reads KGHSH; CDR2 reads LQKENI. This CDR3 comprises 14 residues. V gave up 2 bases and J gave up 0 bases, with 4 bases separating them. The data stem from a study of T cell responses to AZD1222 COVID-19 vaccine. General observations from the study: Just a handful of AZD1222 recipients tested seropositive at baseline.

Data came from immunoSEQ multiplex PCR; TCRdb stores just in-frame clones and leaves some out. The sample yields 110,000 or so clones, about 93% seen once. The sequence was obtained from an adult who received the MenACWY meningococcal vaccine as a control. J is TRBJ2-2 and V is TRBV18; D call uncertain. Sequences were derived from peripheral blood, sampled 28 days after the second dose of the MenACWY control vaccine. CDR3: CASSPDSNTGELFF. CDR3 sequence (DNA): TGTGCCAGCTCACCAGATTCGAACACCGGGGAGCTGTTTTTT.